This entry is about one TCR beta chain. Antigen specificity is unknown. Participating donors were healthy, HIV-negative adults free of recent acute infections or vaccinations. The data are from a study of shared clonotypes between healthy human individuals. Assay: immunoSEQ multiplex PCR; the TCRdb copy retains only in-frame clones and omits some. Among around 990,000 clones, roughly 80% were seen once, and the ten largest hold about 0.89%. General study results and limits: Of the naive CD4 clonotypes, approximately 5% were shared across a handful of donors. Few donors restricted represented genetic and exposure-history diversity.

Sequencing was done on a sample of memory CD4+ T cells from PBMCs. As to subset: CD45RA-negative fraction. The source of this sequence is a young man in good health. Some clones in this sample may be carry-over from other donors' samples.

CDR3 in amino acids: CASSGIVTGLSYEQYF. The CDR3 DNA reads TGTGCCAGCAGTGGTATTGTCACGGGGCTCTCCTACGAGCAGTACTTC. V gene TRBV6-1 combines with J gene TRBJ2-7; tentatively, D is TRBD1 or TRBD2 (5 bases each). Germline V lookup: CDR1 MNHNS, CDR2 SASEGT. Trimming pared 4 bases from V and 0 bases from J, leaving 16 bases between. This CDR3 comprises 16 residues.